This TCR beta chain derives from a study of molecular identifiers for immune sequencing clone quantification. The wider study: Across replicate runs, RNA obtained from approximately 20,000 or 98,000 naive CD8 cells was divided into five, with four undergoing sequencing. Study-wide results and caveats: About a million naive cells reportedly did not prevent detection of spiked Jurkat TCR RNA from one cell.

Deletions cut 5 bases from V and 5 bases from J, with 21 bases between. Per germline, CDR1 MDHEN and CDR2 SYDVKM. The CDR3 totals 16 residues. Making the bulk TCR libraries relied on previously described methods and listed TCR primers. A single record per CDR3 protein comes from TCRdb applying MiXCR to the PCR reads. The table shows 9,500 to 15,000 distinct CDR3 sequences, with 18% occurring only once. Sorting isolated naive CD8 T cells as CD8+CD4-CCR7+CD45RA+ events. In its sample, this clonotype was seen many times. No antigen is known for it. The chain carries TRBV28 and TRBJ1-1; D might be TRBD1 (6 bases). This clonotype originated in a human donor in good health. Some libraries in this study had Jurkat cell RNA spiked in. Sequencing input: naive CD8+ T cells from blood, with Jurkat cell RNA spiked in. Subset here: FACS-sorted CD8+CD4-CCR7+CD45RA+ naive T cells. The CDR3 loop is CASSEAEGGRGTEAFF. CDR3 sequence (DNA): TGTGCCAGCAGTGAAGCTGAGGGGGGGCGAGGGACTGAAGCTTTCTTT.